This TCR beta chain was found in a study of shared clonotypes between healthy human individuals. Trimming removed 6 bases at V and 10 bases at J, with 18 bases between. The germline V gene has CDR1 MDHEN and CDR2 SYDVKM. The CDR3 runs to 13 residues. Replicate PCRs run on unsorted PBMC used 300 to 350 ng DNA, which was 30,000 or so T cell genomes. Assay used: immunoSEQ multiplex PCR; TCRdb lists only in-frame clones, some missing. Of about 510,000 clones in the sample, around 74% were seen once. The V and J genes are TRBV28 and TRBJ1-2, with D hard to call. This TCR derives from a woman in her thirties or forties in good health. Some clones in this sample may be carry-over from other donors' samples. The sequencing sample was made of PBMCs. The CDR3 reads CASRMGYSPFYTF. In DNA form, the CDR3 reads TGTGCCAGCAGAATGGGCTACTCACCCTTCTACACCTTC.